These 6 T cell receptor beta chains were sequenced from one sample in a study of cytomegalovirus exposure and HLA in healthy donors. This PCR relied on a set of 60 Vbeta primers and 13 Jbeta primers. Sequencing was performed with immunoSEQ multiplex PCR; in TCRdb, only in-frame clones are kept and a portion is missing. The table includes some 150,000 clones, around 80% detected once. The sequenced sample consisted of PBMCs. Receptors were obtained from a man in his forties in good health and CMV-seronegative.

DNA of the CDR3: TGTGCCAGCAGCTTGCGGCCGACAGGGGGGAACTACGAGCAGTACTTC. Protein product: CASSLRPTGGNYEQYF. V gene TRBV5-4 combines with J gene TRBJ2-7, with 9 bases that match TRBD1. This CDR3 region has 16 residues. Losses at the gene ends were 1 base for V and 3 bases for J; bases not matched to a gene: 8. Germline V gene sequence: CDR1 SGHNT, CDR2 YYREEE (reference sequence).

The genes are TRBV14 and TRBJ2-1; 7 bases fit TRBD2. This CDR3 comprises 17 residues. V lost 0 bases to trimming and J lost 4 bases; unmatched junction nucleotides: 9. Germline V gene lookup returns CDR1 SGHDN and CDR2 FVKESK. The CDR3 nucleotides read TGTGCCAGCAGCCAAGATCGGGGACTAAAAAATTACAATGAGCAGTTCTTC. Protein: CASSQDRGLKNYNEQFF. Complete variable domain (other parts from reference TRBV14 and TRBJ2-1): EAGVTQFPSHSVIEKGQTVTLRCDPISGHDNLYWYRRVMGKEIKFLLHFVKESKQDESGMPNNRFLAERTGGTYSTLKVQPAELEDSGVYFCASSQDRGLKNYNEQFFGPGTRLTVL.

The chain recombines TRBV6-6 with TRBJ2-3; no clear D gene. Germline CDR1 reads MNHNY; CDR2 reads SVGAGI (reference sequence). The CDR3 has 13 residues. V was trimmed by 7 bases and J by 2 bases, leaving 10 bases between them. The CDR3 nucleotides read TGTGCCAGCACCTCCCCCCTCACAGATACGCAGTATTTT. Amino acids: CASTSPLTDTQYF.

As for this clone: Other DNA sequences within the sample encode an identical CDR3. The chain has TRBV28 and TRBJ2-1; 9 nucleotides match TRBD2. In germline, CDR1 is MDHEN, CDR2 SYDVKM. The CDR3 is 18 amino acids. The V gene end was trimmed by 3 bases and the J gene end by 1 base; junction bases not matched to a gene: 10. CDR3 loop: CASSLNWATSGSYNEQFF. For the CDR3, the DNA is TGTGCCAGCAGTTTGAATTGGGCGACTAGCGGATCCTACAATGAGCAGTTCTTC.

This clone occurred a few times. This CDR3 reads CASSKRLLSAFF. CDR3 bases: TGTGCCAGCAGTAAGAGGCTTCTATCCGCTTTCTTT. The genes are TRBV28 and TRBJ1-1; D ambiguous. The CDR3 runs 12 residues. V lost 5 bases to trimming and J lost 11 bases, with 15 bases between them. CDR1 MDHEN and CDR2 SYDVKM come from the germline V gene.

The J gene is TRBJ2-7, the V gene TRBV2, with D tentatively TRBD2 (6 bases). Between the trimmed V and J ends, which lost 6 bases and 3 bases, there was a span of 12 bases. CDR1 SNHLY and CDR2 FYNNEI come from the germline V gene. This CDR3 comprises 13 residues. The CDR3 sequence: CASRTGSLYEQYF. In DNA, the CDR3 is TGTGCCAGCAGGACCGGGAGTCTCTACGAGCAGTACTTC.